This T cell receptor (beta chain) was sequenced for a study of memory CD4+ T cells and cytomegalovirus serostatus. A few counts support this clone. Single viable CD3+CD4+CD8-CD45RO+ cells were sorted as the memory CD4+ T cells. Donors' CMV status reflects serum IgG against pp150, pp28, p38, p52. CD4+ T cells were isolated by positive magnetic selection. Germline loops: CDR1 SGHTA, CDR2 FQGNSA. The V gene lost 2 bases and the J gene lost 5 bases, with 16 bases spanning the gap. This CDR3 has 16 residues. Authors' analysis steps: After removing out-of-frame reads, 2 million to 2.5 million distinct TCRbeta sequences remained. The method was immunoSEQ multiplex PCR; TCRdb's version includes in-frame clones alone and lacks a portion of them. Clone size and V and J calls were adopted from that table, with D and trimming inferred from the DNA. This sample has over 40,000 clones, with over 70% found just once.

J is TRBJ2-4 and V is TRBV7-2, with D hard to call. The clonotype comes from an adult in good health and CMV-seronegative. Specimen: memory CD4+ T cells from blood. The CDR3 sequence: CASSLRRLLNENIQYF. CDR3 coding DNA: TGTGCCAGCAGCTTAAGGCGGCTTCTTAACGAAAACATTCAGTACTTC.